This TCR beta chain was sequenced in a study of neoadjuvant anti-PD-1 for oral cavity cancer. As for the study in general: Patients without progression received a fourth nivolumab dose around day 43, then surgical resection on days 50-56.

Indicated time point: after neoadjuvant nivolumab, at surgical resection. The patients had HPV-negative, locally advanced oral cavity squamous cell carcinoma. Profiled with immunoSEQ multiplex PCR; TCRdb holds only in-frame clones, not every one. The data show 24,000 or so clones, 27% seen once. The input for sequencing was tumor tissue, taken after nivolumab (anti-PD-1) treatment. This TCR derives from a person between 40 and 79 years old with oral cavity squamous cell carcinoma.

The CDR3 DNA reads as TGTGCCAGCAGCGTAGACGGGACAGGCGATTCACCCCTCCACTTT. This sequence encodes CASSVDGTGDSPLHF. The V gene is TRBV9, the J gene TRBJ1-6; the match to TRBD1 covers 8 bases. Trimming cost V 0 bases and J 8 bases; bases outside gene matches: 4. Germline CDR1 is SGDLS and CDR2 is YYNGEE. CDR3 length equals 15 residues.